Below are 5 T cell receptor beta chains sequenced from a single sample in a study of blood T cell repertoires in COVID-19. Sequencing used immunoSEQ multiplex PCR; TCRdb keeps in-frame clones, though not all of them. The sample carries over 95,000 clones, 80% to 85% recorded once. The sequenced material came from peripheral blood. The receptors were sampled from a man between 65 and 85 years old with active or convalescent COVID-19.

The gene calls are TRBV5-1 and TRBJ2-7, with TRBD2 matching over 14 bases. CDR1 and CDR2 from the germline V gene are SGHRS and YFSETQ. Trimming removed 2 bases from V and 0 bases from J; junction bases left unmatched: 4. The CDR3 sequence is 17 residues long. Here the CDR3 reads CASSFQGLAGASYEQYF. CDR3 in DNA: TGCGCCAGCAGCTTTCAGGGACTAGCGGGGGCCTCCTACGAGCAGTACTTC.

This clone was recorded only once. V and J are TRBV4-1 and TRBJ1-4; D might be TRBD1 (5 bases). This CDR3 contains 16 residues. Looked up from germline, CDR1 is MGHRA and CDR2 is YSYEKL. Trimming took off 4 bases at V and 0 bases at J, with 12 bases between the two ends. The chain's CDR3 is CASSPTGVATNEKLFF. Here the CDR3 DNA reads TGCGCCAGCAGCCCCACAGGAGTTGCAACTAATGAAAAACTGTTTTTT.

This chain links TRBV7-2 with TRBJ2-5; TRBD1 aligns across 8 bases. The J segment lost 1 base and the V segment lost 8 bases, leaving 21 bases of the junction unmatched. This CDR3 has 19 amino acids. The V gene's germline CDR1 is SGHTA and CDR2 FQGNSA. In nucleotides, the CDR3 is TGTGCCAGCCGGCCAGGGGGCGAAGGTGGGCCGTGGGTCCAAGAGACCCAGTACTTC. This sequence encodes CASRPGGEGGPWVQETQYF. Supplemented by reference TRBV7-2 and TRBJ2-5, the full variable domain reads GAGVSQSPSNKVTEKGKDVELRCDPISGHTALYWYRQSLGQGLEFLIYFQGNSAPDKSGLPSDRFSAERTGGSVSTLTIQRTQQEDSAVYLCASRPGGEGGPWVQETQYFGPGTRLLVL.

The chain joins TRBV28 to TRBJ2-1; the D gene is possibly TRBD2 (5 bases). The germline gives CDR1 MDHEN, CDR2 SYDVKM. V was trimmed by 3 bases and J by 1 base, leaving 13 bases between them. The CDR3 covers 16 residues. This CDR3 reads CASSFTGLGSYNEQFF. CDR3 bases: TGTGCCAGCAGTTTTACGGGGTTGGGGTCCTACAATGAGCAGTTCTTC.

The chain links TRBV24-1 to TRBJ1-2; TRBD1 is a possible D gene (5 bases). Looked up from germline, CDR1 is KGHDR and CDR2 is SFDVKD. The CDR3 is 17 amino acids. V was cut by 4 bases and J by 0 bases, with 17 bases left in between. CDR3 protein: CATSDRGTDVSNYGYTF. Here the CDR3 DNA reads TGTGCCACCAGTGACCGCGGGACGGACGTTTCTAACTATGGCTACACCTTC.